The clone carrying this TCR beta chain was counted between two and nine times. The target antigen is unknown. The CDR3 is 12 residues long. Germline V gives CDR1 SQVTM, CDR2 ANQGSEA. V was pared by 7 bases and J by 7 bases, with 17 bases between. A universal primer site was incorporated via template switching, and the cDNA contained unique molecular identifiers. TCRdb fed the 5' RACE reads into MiXCR, producing one record per CDR3 protein. In the table there are 1.5 million to 2 million distinct CDR3 sequences, around 33% of which are singletons. This sample was taken from a study of identical twins. Notes on the study in general: Alpha sequences out of frame and shared by twins had excess low generation probability.

The gene calls are TRBV29-1 and TRBJ2-7, with D hard to call. This receptor was taken from a newborn girl in good health. Material for sequencing was cord blood. The CDR3 DNA is TGCAGCGCGGACCTAGGCTACAATGAGCAGTACTTC. Translation gives CSADLGYNEQYF.